This T cell receptor (beta chain) is drawn from a study of T cell responses to AZD1222 COVID-19 vaccine. Only in-frame clones appear in the TCRdb table, and some are missing; sequencing was by immunoSEQ multiplex PCR. Here the sample spans 95,000 to 110,000 clones, approximately 88% being singletons. Broader study findings: Spike-specific TCR breadth and depth went up after people got two AZD1222 doses.

The V and J ends lost 0 bases and 5 bases respectively, with 10 bases between them. The germline CDR1 and CDR2 sequences are MGHRA and YSYEKL. CDR3 length: 14 residues. This clone was recorded once. Its matching antigen is unknown. The gene calls are TRBV4-1 and TRBJ1-2; the D gene is possibly TRBD1 (5 bases). The TCR comes from an adult in good health. This specimen consisted of peripheral blood, obtained on day 0 of AZD1222 vaccination. For the CDR3, the DNA is TGCGCCAGCAGCCAAGAATCACAGGTGTATGGCTACACCTTC. Its protein product is CASSQESQVYGYTF.